Listed below are T cell receptor beta chains from one sample, sequenced in a study of post-analysis software for immune sequencing data. TCRdb analysed the PCR reads with MiXCR anew, one entry per CDR3 protein. The sample contains about 540,000 distinct CDR3 sequences, around 31% of which appear only once. Sequenced sample: blood. The receptors shown here come from a girl aged 2 to 17 with multiple sclerosis. The CDR3 runs from the conserved cysteine through the conserved F or W. D genes are given only for firm matches. Not every row has a clone size; where given, it reads once, few, many or a size class.

cdr3_aa cdr3_nt v_call d_call clone_size j_call
CASSPAVAGYTDTQYF TGTGCCAGCAGCCCCGCGGTAGCGGGGTACACAGATACGCAGTATTTT TRBV7-9 TRBD2 NA TRBJ2-3
CASSTGGQGAVYNEQFF TGTGCCAGCAGCACTGGGGGGCAGGGGGCGGTCTACAATGAGCAGTTCTTC TRBV21-1 NA NA TRBJ2-1
CASSLGQGSEAFF TGCGCCAGCAGCTTGGGACAGGGCAGTGAAGCTTTCTTT TRBV5-1 TRBD1 few TRBJ1-1
CASSPQGYGTDTQYF TGCGCCAGCAGCCCCCAGGGGTACGGCACAGATACGCAGTATTTT TRBV5-1 NA few TRBJ2-3
CASSLTREYNEQFF TGTGCCAGCAGTTTGACCAGGGAGTACAATGAGCAGTTCTTC TRBV12-3/TRBV12-4 NA NA TRBJ2-1
CASRLTGENTQYF TGTGCCAGCAGGCTGACAGGGGAAAATACGCAGTATTTT TRBV6-2/TRBV6-3 TRBD1 few TRBJ2-3
CSARGGTGGVGSYEQYF TGCAGTGCCAGAGGTGGGACAGGGGGGGTCGGCTCCTACGAGCAGTACTTC TRBV20-1 TRBD1 NA TRBJ2-7
CASDRVSGANVLTF TGTGCCAGCGATCGGGTCTCTGGGGCCAACGTCCTGACTTTC TRBV12-3/TRBV12-4 NA few TRBJ2-6
CASSAGRDYGYTF TGTGCCAGCTCAGCGGGCAGGGACTATGGCTACACCTTC TRBV18 NA NA TRBJ1-2
CASSPPTGLAGGAYNEQFF TGTGCCAGCAGTCCGCCCACGGGACTAGCGGGGGGTGCCTACAATGAGCAGTTCTTC TRBV12-3/TRBV12-4 TRBD2 NA TRBJ2-1
CASSYGTLGAGGFTDTQYF TGTGCCAGCAGCTACGGGACTTTGGGGGCCGGGGGTTTCACAGATACGCAGTATTTT TRBV4-2 NA few TRBJ2-3
CSASFGTGADTQYF TGCAGCGCCTCCTTCGGGACAGGGGCAGATACGCAGTATTTT TRBV29-1 TRBD1 few TRBJ2-3
CASRPTVYGYTF TGTGCCAGCCGCCCGACAGTCTATGGCTACACCTTC TRBV28 NA NA TRBJ1-2
CASSRGTYNEQYF TGTGCCAGCAGTCGAGGGACTTACAATGAGCAGTACTTC TRBV6-5 NA few TRBJ2-7
CAISEPLAGISYNEQYF TGTGCCATCAGTGAGCCACTAGCGGGGATCTCCTACAATGAGCAGTACTTC TRBV10-3 TRBD2 NA TRBJ2-7
CASSFEGPAHEQFF TGTGCCAGCAGTTTCGAAGGACCGGCCCATGAGCAGTTCTTC TRBV12-3/TRBV12-4 NA few TRBJ2-1
CSARAASEWGQLSWGYTF TGCAGTGCTAGAGCGGCATCAGAATGGGGACAGCTCTCTTGGGGCTACACCTTC TRBV20-1 TRBD1 NA TRBJ1-2
CASSLPDKGTNGNQPQHF TGCGCCAGCAGCTTGCCTGACAAGGGGACCAACGGCAATCAGCCCCAGCATTTT TRBV5-1 NA NA TRBJ1-5
CASSLAGGPIYNEQFF TGTGCCAGCAGCTTGGCCGGGGGGCCGATTTACAATGAGCAGTTCTTC TRBV7-9 NA NA TRBJ2-1
CASSGDSFYGYTF TGCGCCAGCAGCGGGGACAGCTTTTATGGCTACACCTTC TRBV5-1 TRBD1 NA TRBJ1-2
CASSLTSGGDYEQYF TGCGCCAGCAGCTTGACTAGCGGGGGAGACTACGAGCAGTACTTC TRBV5-1 TRBD2 NA TRBJ2-7
CSARGLAALSYNEQFF TGCAGTGCTAGAGGACTAGCGGCCCTCTCCTACAATGAGCAGTTCTTC TRBV20-1 TRBD2 few TRBJ2-1
CASSLRMGQGEKFF TGCGCCAGCAGCTTGAGGATGGGACAGGGGGAGAAGTTCTTC TRBV5-1 TRBD1 NA TRBJ2-1
CASSLDTGGSYEQYF TGTGCCAGCAGCTTAGATACAGGGGGCAGCTACGAGCAGTACTTC TRBV7-9 TRBD1 NA TRBJ2-7
CASSPGQGAGEETQYF TGTGCCAGCAGCCCTGGACAGGGGGCCGGTGAAGAGACCCAGTACTTC TRBV7-2 TRBD1 few TRBJ2-5
CSAHRADRDNQPQHF TGCAGTGCTCATAGGGCGGACAGGGACAATCAGCCCCAGCATTTT TRBV20-1 TRBD1 few TRBJ1-5
CASRERLASTDTQYF TGTGCCAGCAGGGAAAGACTAGCGAGTACAGATACGCAGTATTTT TRBV2 TRBD2 NA TRBJ2-3
CASSLEHRDTDTQYF TGCGCCAGCAGCTTGGAACATAGGGACACAGATACGCAGTATTTT TRBV5-1 NA NA TRBJ2-3
CASRGTGGGQETQFF TGTGCCAGCAGGGGGACTGGCGGGGGCCAAGAGACCCAGTTCTTC TRBV6-9 NA NA TRBJ2-1
CASSFAETYEQYF TGTGCCAGCAGTTTCGCAGAGACCTACGAGCAGTACTTC TRBV12-3/TRBV12-4 NA few TRBJ2-7
CASSLTSGVNEQFF TGTGCCAGCAGCTTAACTAGCGGGGTGAATGAGCAGTTCTTC TRBV11-2 TRBD2 NA TRBJ2-1
CASSFRRGIYEQYF TGCGCCAGCAGCTTTAGGCGGGGGATCTACGAGCAGTACTTC TRBV5-1 TRBD2 NA TRBJ2-7
CASSLALAEQFF TGTGCCAGCAGCTTAGCCCTAGCTGAGCAGTTCTTC TRBV7-2 NA few TRBJ2-1
CASSTGTGGSNQPQHF TGTGCCAGCAGTACAGGGACAGGGGGTAGCAATCAGCCCCAGCATTTT TRBV12-3/TRBV12-4 TRBD1 NA TRBJ1-5
CAISELVLGGTCEQYF TGTGCCATCAGTGAGTTGGTATTGGGAGGGACCTGCGAGCAGTACTTC TRBV10-3 TRBD2 NA TRBJ2-7
CASSPTDYLTDTQYF TGTGCCAGCAGTCCTACCGACTATCTCACAGATACGCAGTATTTT TRBV12-3/TRBV12-4 NA NA TRBJ2-3
CASSRGRFGNEQFF TGTGCCAGCAGCCGGGGGCGGTTCGGCAATGAGCAGTTCTTC TRBV7-2 NA many TRBJ2-1
CASSWRPGQGVYEQYF TGCGCCAGCAGCTGGAGGCCGGGACAGGGTGTCTACGAGCAGTACTTC TRBV5-1 TRBD1 NA TRBJ2-7
CASNRTGGHEQFF TGTGCCAGCAACCGAACTGGGGGACATGAGCAGTTCTTC TRBV6-6 NA NA TRBJ2-1
CASRAGQGGQPQHF TGTGCCAGCAGGGCGGGGCAGGGGGGCCAGCCCCAGCATTTT TRBV6-2/TRBV6-3 TRBD1 NA TRBJ1-5
CASSYSSGGLFSYNEQFF TGTGCCAGCAGTTACAGTAGCGGGGGCCTCTTTTCCTACAATGAGCAGTTCTTC TRBV6-5 TRBD2 NA TRBJ2-1
CASTVNGQGTDTQYF TGTGCCAGCACCGTGAATGGACAGGGAACAGATACGCAGTATTTT TRBV3-1 TRBD1 NA TRBJ2-3
CASSLEVLLNTEAFF TGTGCCAGCAGCTTAGAGGTCCTCCTGAACACTGAAGCTTTCTTT TRBV7-9 NA few TRBJ1-1
CSAPPLRDLQETQYF TGCAGTGCTCCCCCACTCCGGGACCTACAAGAGACCCAGTACTTC TRBV20-1 NA few TRBJ2-5
CASSPRGGGGADEQYF TGTGCCAGCAGCCCCCGGGGGGGAGGTGGTGCAGACGAGCAGTACTTC TRBV4-2 TRBD2 once TRBJ2-7
CASSSGGGLYGYTF TGCGCCAGCAGCTCAGGTGGGGGCCTCTATGGCTACACCTTC TRBV5-1 NA NA TRBJ1-2
CASSQDPLGGGAKDTQYF TGTGCCAGCAGCCAAGACCCCCTCGGCGGGGGGGCAAAAGATACGCAGTATTTT TRBV4-2 TRBD2 NA TRBJ2-3
CAISNPPNTEAFF TGTGCCATCAGTAACCCACCGAACACTGAAGCTTTCTTT TRBV10-3 NA NA TRBJ1-1
CASNSQPQGGSPLHF TGTGCCAGCAACAGCCAGCCCCAAGGGGGTTCACCCCTCCACTTT TRBV2 NA NA TRBJ1-6
CASNVAPSGGLGQETQYF TGTGCCAGCAACGTAGCGCCTAGCGGGGGGTTAGGTCAAGAGACCCAGTACTTC TRBV9 TRBD2 NA TRBJ2-5
CATSAPLGTYNEQFF TGTGCCACCAGTGCCCCCCTGGGAACCTACAATGAGCAGTTCTTC TRBV24-1 NA NA TRBJ2-1
CSARGRGQVGFNYGYTF TGCAGTGCTAGAGGCCGGGGACAAGTTGGATTTAACTATGGCTACACCTTC TRBV20-1 NA few TRBJ1-2
CASSARTGQAGANVLTF TGTGCCAGCAGCGCCCGGACAGGGCAGGCTGGGGCCAACGTCCTGACTTTC TRBV9 TRBD1 NA TRBJ2-6